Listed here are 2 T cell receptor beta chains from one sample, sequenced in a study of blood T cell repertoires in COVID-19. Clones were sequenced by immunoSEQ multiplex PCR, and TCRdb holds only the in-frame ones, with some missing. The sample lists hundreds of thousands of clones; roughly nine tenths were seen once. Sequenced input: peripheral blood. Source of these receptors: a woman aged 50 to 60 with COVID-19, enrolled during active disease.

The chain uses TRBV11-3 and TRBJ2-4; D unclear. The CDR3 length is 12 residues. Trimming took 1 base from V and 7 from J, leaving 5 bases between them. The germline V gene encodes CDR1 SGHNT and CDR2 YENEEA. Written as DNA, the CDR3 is TGTGCCAGCAGCTTAGGGCCCAACATTCAGTACTTC. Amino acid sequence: CASSLGPNIQYF. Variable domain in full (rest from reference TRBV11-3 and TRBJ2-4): EAGVVQSPRYKIIEKKQPVAFWCNPISGHNTLYWYLQNLGQGPELLIRYENEEAVDDSQLPKDRFSAERLKGVDSTLKIQPAELGDSAVYLCASSLGPNIQYFGAGTRLSVL.

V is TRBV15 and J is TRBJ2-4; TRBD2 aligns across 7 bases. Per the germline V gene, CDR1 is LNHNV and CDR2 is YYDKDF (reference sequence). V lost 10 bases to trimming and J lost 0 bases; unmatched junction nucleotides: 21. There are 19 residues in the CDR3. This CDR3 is CAIRRDYQDRLLAKNIQYF. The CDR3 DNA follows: TGTGCCATTCGCCGGGACTACCAAGATAGATTGCTAGCCAAAAACATTCAGTACTTC.